These T cell receptor beta chains were read from a single sample in a study of blood T cell repertoires in COVID-19. TCRdb's copy holds only in-frame clones and misses some; the assay was immunoSEQ multiplex PCR. The sample contains roughly 170,000 clones, about 80% of which appear only once. The sample was peripheral blood. Receptor source: a human donor in a cohort sampled during active COVID-19. Both conserved end residues are part of each CDR3. D genes are given only for firm matches. Size values are once, few and many counts, or a class for expanded clones, and some rows have none.

clone size,D gene,CDR3 length,J gene,V gene,CDR3 DNA,CDR3 protein
.,.,14,TRBJ2-3,TRBV5-1,TGCGCCAGCAGCTTGGAGCATTTTACAGATACGCAGTATTTT,CASSLEHFTDTQYF
.,.,16,TRBJ2-5,TRBV6-5,TGTGCCAGCAGTTCGTTTCCCGGGACAAAACAAGAGACCCAGTACTTC,CASSSFPGTKQETQYF
.,.,13,TRBJ1-2,TRBV29-1,TGCAGCGTTGAAGAAGGCAGGGGCTATGGCTACACCTTC,CSVEEGRGYGYTF
once,TRBD1,15,TRBJ1-2,TRBV19,TGTGCCAGTAGTATGGCGGGACAGGATAACTATGGCTACACCTTC,CASSMAGQDNYGYTF
.,TRBD2,14,TRBJ2-1,TRBV2,TGTGCCAGGGGGACCCCGGGGGGGGGCAATGAGCAGTTCTTC,CARGTPGGGNEQFF
.,TRBD1,14,TRBJ2-7,TRBV13,TGTGCCAGCAGCTCAACAGGGGGCACGAACGAGCAGTACTTC,CASSSTGGTNEQYF
.,.,14,TRBJ1-1,TRBV10-2,TGCGCCAGCAGAGGGACCCCGGGAGACACTGAAGCTTTCTTT,CASRGTPGDTEAFF
.,TRBD1,17,TRBJ1-6,TRBV20-1,TGCAGTGCTAGTGCGGACAGGGGACGATCCTATAATTCACCCCTCCACTTT,CSASADRGRSYNSPLHF
.,TRBD2,17,TRBJ2-5,TRBV12-5,TGTGCTAGTGCCAAGATGGATTCGGGACTAGCGTTAAAGACCCAGTACTTC,CASAKMDSGLALKTQYF
.,.,16,TRBJ2-3,TRBV19,TGTGCCAGTAGGAGGGACTCGCAAGACTCCACAGATACGCAGTATTTT,CASRRDSQDSTDTQYF
.,TRBD2,16,TRBJ2-5,TRBV3-1/TRBV3-2,TGTGCCAGCAGCCAAGGTACTAGCGGCAACCAAGAGACCCAGTACTTC,CASSQGTSGNQETQYF
.,TRBD1,13,TRBJ2-7,TRBV7-2,TGTGCCAGCACACCCCGGGACAGCTACGAGCAGTACTTC,CASTPRDSYEQYF
.,TRBD1,14,TRBJ2-5,TRBV5-1,TGCGCCAGCAGCGTCGGACAGGGTGAAGAGACCCAGTACTTC,CASSVGQGEETQYF
.,TRBD1,15,TRBJ2-7,TRBV2,TGTGCCAGCAGGGAGACCGGGACAGGGGTCTACGAGCAGTACTTC,CASRETGTGVYEQYF
.,.,15,TRBJ1-5,TRBV6-1,TGTGCCAGCAGTGAAGGGCAGGGAAGCAATCAGCCCCAGCATTTT,CASSEGQGSNQPQHF
once,.,15,TRBJ2-3,TRBV3-1/TRBV3-2,TGTGCCAGCAGCCAAGGGCGGAGGGGTTCAGATACGCAGTATTTT,CASSQGRRGSDTQYF